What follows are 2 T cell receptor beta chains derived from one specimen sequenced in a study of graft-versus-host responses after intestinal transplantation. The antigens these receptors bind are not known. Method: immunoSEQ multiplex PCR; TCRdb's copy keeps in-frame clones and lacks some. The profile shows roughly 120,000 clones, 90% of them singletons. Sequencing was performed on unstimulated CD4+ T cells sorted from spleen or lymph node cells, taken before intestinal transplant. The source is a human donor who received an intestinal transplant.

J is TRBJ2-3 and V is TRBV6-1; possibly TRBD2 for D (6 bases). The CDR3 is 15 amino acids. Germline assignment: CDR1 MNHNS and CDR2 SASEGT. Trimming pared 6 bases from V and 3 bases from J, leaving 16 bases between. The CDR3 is CASRDYGMRTDTQYF. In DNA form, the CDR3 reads TGTGCCAGCAGGGACTACGGAATGAGGACAGATACGCAGTATTTT.

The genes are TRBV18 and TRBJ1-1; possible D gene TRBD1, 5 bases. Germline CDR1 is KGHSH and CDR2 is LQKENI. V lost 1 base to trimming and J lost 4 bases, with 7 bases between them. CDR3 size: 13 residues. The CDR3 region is CASSPLGGTEAFF. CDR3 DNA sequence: TGTGCCAGCTCACCACTGGGGGGCACTGAAGCTTTCTTT.